The next 12 T cell receptor beta chains were all read from a single sample in a study of CXCR3-negative and CXCR3-positive naive CD8 T cells. Findings and limits, study-wide: Higher TRB CDR3 hydrophobicity marked CXCR3-positive naive cells relative to CXCR3-negative naive cells.

Antigens of these TCRs are unknown. The authors prepared UMI-labeled TRB cDNA libraries by 5' RACE. TCRdb reanalyzed the 5' RACE reads, giving one entry per CDR3 protein sequence and no DNA. The table lists some 150,000 distinct CDR3 sequences, with 0.41% in the top ten. Source material: naive CXCR3+ CD8+ T cells from blood. The subset denotes: CD45RO-CCR7+CD27+CD95- naive CD8+ T cells expressing CXCR3 (TNR3+). These receptors came from a human donor in good health. Some clones in this sample may be carry-over from other donors' samples.

The chain carries TRBV18 and TRBJ1-4. The CDR3 has 20 residues. In germline, CDR1 is KGHSH, CDR2 LQKENI. The CDR3 spells CASSPSGVSSYLATNEKLFF.

This sequence joins TRBV9 and TRBJ2-7. The length of the CDR3 is 15 residues. Germline V gene sequence: CDR1 SGDLS, CDR2 YYNGEE. The CDR3 spells CASSVDWAASYEQYF.

J is TRBJ2-7 and V is TRBV28. Germline CDR1 reads MDHEN; CDR2 reads SYDVKM. The length of the CDR3 is 13 residues. CDR3 sequence: CASRAGYSYEQYF.

The rearrangement joins TRBV7-9 to TRBJ2-4; checking the TCRdb D call of TRBD2 is not possible without DNA. Germline-derived CDR1 and CDR2 are SEHNR and FQNEAQ (reference sequence). This CDR3 has 14 amino acids. CDR3 region: CASSLGGLKYIQYF.

The chain uses TRBV7-9 and TRBJ1-2; the D call of TRBD1 rests on TCRdb alone, since no DNA is present to check it. The CDR3 has 12 residues. Germline CDR1 SEHNR, CDR2 FQNEAQ (reference sequence). CDR3 sequence: CASSQGNYGYTF.

V gene TRBV2 combines with J gene TRBJ2-1. CDR1 and CDR2 (germline): SNHLY, FYNNEI. The CDR3 contains 12 residues. The CDR3 sequence is CASSEGLNEQFF.

The rearrangement joins TRBV29-1 to TRBJ2-1; absent DNA, TCRdb's TRBD2 call cannot be checked. Germline V CDR1 and CDR2: SQVTM, ANQGSEA. The CDR3 covers 14 residues. The CDR3 loop reads CSAEGLAEHNEQFF.

The genes are TRBV7-9 and TRBJ2-3; TCRdb proposes TRBD2, but this gene call is untestable without DNA. The CDR3 is 18 residues long. From germline, CDR1 is SEHNR and CDR2 FQNEAQ (reference sequence). The CDR3 reads CASSISGPGLEYTDTQYF.

The chain uses TRBV12-5 and TRBJ1-1; TCRdb outputs TRBD1, but without DNA this stays unchecked. The CDR3 loop spans 12 amino acids. The germline gives CDR1 LGHNT, CDR2 FRNRAP. Here the CDR3 reads CASGFPGFEAFF. The full variable domain, with the rest looked up from reference TRBV12-5 and TRBJ1-1, is DARVTQTPRHKVTEMGQEVTMRCQPILGHNTVFWYRQTMMQGLELLAYFRNRAPLDDSGMPKDRFSAEMPDATLATLKIQPSEPRDSAVYFCASGFPGFEAFFGQGTRLTVV.

V is TRBV4-3 and J is TRBJ2-7. The CDR3 covers 14 residues. Per germline, CDR1 LGHNA and CDR2 YSLEER. CDR3 protein: CASSQDRDSYEQYF.

The CDR3 sequence is CSVETWQHEQYF. The V and J genes are TRBV29-1 and TRBJ2-7. The CDR3 runs to 12 residues. Per germline, CDR1 SQVTM and CDR2 ANQGSEA.

The chain is built from TRBV7-6 and TRBJ2-3; TCRdb's D gene call, TRBD1, goes unchecked for lack of DNA. Germline loops: CDR1 SGHVS, CDR2 FNYEAQ. The CDR3 spans 15 residues. The CDR3 spells CASSWDITSTDTQYF.